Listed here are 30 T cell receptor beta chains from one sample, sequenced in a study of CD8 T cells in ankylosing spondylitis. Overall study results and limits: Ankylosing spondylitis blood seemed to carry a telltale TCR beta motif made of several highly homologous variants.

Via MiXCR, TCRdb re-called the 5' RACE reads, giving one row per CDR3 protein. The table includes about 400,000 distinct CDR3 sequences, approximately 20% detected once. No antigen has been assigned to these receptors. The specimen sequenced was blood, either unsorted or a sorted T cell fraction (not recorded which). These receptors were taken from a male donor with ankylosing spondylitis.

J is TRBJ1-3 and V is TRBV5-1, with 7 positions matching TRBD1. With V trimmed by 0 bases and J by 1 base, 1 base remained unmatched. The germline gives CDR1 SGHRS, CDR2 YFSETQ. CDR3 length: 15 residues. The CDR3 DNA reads TGCGCCAGCAGCTTGGAGGGGGCGTCTGGAAACACCATATATTTT. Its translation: CASSLEGASGNTIYF.

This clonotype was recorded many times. CDR3 residues: CSGLSSYNEQFF. The CDR3 bases are TGCAGTGGCCTTAGCTCCTACAATGAGCAGTTCTTC. This sequence joins TRBV29-1 and TRBJ2-1; D ambiguous. CDR3 length: 12 residues. Looked up from germline, CDR1 is SQVTM and CDR2 is ANQGSEA.

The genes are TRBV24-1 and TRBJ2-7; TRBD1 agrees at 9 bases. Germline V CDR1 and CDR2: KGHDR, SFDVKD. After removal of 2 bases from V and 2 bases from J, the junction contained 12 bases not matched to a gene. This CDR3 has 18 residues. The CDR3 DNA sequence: TGTGCCACCAGTGATTCTCCCGGGACAGGGAAGGTTACCTACGAGCAGTACTTC. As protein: CATSDSPGTGKVTYEQYF.

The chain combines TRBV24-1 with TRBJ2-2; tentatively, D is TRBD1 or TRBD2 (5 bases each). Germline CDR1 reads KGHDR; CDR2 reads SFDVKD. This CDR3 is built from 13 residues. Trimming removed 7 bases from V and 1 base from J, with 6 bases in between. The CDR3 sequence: CATRRGNTGELFF. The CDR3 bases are TGTGCCACCAGGAGGGGGAACACCGGGGAGCTGTTTTTT.

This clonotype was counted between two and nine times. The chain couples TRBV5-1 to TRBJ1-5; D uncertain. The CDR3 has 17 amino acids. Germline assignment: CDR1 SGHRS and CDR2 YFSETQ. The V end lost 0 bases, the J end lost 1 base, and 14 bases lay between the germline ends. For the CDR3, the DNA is TGCGCCAGCAGCTTGGACCCAGCCACGAACAGCAATCAGCCCCAGCATTTT. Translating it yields CASSLDPATNSNQPQHF.

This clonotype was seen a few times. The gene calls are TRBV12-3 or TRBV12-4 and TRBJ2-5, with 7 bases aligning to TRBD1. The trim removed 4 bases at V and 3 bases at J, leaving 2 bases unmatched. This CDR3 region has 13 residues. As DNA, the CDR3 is TGTGCCAGCAGTTGGGGGACAGAAGAGACCCAGTACTTC. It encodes CASSWGTEETQYF.

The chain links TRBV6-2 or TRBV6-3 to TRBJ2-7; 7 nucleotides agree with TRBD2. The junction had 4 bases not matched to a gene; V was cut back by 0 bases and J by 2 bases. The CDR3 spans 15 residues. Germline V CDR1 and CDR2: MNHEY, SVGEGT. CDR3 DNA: TGTGCCAGCAGTTACTCACCGGGGAGGGCCTACGAGCAGTACTTC. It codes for CASSYSPGRAYEQYF.

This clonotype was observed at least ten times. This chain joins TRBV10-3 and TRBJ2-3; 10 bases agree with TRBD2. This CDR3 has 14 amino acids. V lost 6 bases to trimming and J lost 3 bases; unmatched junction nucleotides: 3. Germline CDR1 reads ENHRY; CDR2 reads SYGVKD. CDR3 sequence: CAIRLAGETDTQYF. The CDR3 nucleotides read TGTGCCATCAGGCTAGCGGGAGAAACAGATACGCAGTATTTT.

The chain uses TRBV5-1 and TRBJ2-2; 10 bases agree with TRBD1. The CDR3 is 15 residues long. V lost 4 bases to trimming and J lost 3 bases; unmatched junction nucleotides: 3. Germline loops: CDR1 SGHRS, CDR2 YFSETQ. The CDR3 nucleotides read TGCGCCAGCAGCGGGGGGACAGGGGACACCGGGGAGCTGTTTTTT. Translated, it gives CASSGGTGDTGELFF.

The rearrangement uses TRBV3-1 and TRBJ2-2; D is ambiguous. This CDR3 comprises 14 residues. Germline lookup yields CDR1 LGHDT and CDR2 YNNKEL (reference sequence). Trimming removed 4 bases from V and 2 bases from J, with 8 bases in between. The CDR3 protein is CASSRNRNTGELFF. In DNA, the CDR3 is TGTGCCAGCAGCCGGAACAGAAACACCGGGGAGCTGTTTTTT.

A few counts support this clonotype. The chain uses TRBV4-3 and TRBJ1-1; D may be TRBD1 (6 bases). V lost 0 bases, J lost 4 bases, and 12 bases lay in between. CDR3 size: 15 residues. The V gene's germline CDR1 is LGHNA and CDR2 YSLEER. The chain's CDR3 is CASSQEAGRGTEAFF. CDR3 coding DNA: TGCGCCAGCAGCCAAGAGGCAGGCAGGGGCACTGAAGCTTTCTTT.

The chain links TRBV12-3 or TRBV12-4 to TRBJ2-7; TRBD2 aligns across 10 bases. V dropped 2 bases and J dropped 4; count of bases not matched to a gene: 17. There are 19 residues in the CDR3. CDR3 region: CASSLPPGGRGTSAYEQYF. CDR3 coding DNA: TGTGCCAGCAGTTTACCTCCTGGGGGGCGAGGGACTAGCGCTTACGAGCAGTACTTC.

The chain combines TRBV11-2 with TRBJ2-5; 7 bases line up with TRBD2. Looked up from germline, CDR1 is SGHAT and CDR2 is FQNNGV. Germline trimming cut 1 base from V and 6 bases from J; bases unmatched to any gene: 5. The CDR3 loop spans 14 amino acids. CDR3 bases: TGTGCCAGCAGCTTAGGGGACTACGCCCAGACCCAGTACTTC. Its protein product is CASSLGDYAQTQYF.

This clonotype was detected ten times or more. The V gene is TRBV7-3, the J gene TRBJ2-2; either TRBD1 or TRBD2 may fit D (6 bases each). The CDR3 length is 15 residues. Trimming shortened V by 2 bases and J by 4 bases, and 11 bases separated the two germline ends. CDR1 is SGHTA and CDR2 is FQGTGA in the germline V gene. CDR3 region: CASSLWGASTGELFF. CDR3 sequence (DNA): TGTGCCAGCAGCTTATGGGGGGCGAGCACCGGGGAGCTGTTTTTT. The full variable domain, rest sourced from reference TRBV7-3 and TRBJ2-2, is GAGVSQTPSNKVTEKGKYVELRCDPISGHTALYWYRQSLGQGPEFLIYFQGTGAADDSGLPNDRFFAVRPEGSVSTLKIQRTERGDSAVYLCASSLWGASTGELFFGEGSRLTVL.

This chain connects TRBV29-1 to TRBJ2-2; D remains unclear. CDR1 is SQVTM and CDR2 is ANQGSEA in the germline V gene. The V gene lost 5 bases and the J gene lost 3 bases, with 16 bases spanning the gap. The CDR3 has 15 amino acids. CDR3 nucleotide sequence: TGCAGCGTTCCCCGAAGAGGTACGGACACCGGGGAGCTGTTTTTT. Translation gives CSVPRRGTDTGELFF.

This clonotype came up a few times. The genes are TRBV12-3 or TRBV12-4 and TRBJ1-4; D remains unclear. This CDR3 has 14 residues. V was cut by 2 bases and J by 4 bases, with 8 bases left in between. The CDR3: CASSLSSHNEKLFF. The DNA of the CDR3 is TGTGCCAGCAGTTTATCGTCCCATAATGAAAAACTGTTTTTT.

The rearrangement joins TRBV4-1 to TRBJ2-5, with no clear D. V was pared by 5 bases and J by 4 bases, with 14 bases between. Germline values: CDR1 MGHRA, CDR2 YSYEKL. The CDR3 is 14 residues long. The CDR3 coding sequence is TGCGCCAGCAGCTCCAAGAAAACAATAGAGACCCAGTACTTC. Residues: CASSSKKTIETQYF.

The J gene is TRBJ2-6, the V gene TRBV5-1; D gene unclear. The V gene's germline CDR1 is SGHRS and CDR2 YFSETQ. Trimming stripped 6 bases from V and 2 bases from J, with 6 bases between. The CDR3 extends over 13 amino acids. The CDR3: CASKETGANVLTF. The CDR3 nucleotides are TGCGCCAGCAAGGAGACTGGGGCCAACGTCCTGACTTTC.

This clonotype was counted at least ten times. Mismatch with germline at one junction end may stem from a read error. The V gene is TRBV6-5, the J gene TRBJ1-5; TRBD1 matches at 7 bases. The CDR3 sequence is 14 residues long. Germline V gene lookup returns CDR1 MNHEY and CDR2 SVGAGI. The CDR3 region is CASSSRDSNQPQHF. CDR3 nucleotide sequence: TGTGCCAGTAGTTCCCGGGACAGTAATCAGCCCCAGCATTTT.

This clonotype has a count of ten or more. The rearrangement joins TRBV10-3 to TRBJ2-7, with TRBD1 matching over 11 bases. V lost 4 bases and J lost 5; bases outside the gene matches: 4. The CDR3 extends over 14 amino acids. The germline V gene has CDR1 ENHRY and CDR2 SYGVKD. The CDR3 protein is CAISGRDRGDEQYF. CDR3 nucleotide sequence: TGTGCCATCAGTGGTCGGGACAGGGGGGACGAGCAGTACTTC.

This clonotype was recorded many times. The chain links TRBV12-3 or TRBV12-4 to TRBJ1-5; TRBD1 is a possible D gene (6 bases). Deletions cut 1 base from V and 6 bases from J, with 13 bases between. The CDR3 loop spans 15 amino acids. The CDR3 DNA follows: TGTGCCAGCAGTTTAGGGGGGCACGAGGGTCAGCCCCAGCATTTT. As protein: CASSLGGHEGQPQHF.

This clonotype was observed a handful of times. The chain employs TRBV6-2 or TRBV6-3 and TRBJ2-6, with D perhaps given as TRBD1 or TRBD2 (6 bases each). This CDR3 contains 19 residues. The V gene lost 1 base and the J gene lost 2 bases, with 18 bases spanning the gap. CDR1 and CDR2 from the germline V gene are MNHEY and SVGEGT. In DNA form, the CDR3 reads TGTGCCAGCAGTTACTTACGGAGGGTCGAGGGGGCTGGGGCCAACGTCCTGACTTTC. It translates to CASSYLRRVEGAGANVLTF.

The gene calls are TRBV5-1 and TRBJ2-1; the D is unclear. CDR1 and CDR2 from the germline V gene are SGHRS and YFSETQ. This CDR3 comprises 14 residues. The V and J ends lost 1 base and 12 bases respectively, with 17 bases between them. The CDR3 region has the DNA TGCGCCAGCAGCTTGCAGCTGCTAGGGAAGTCGCAGTTCTTC. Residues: CASSLQLLGKSQFF.

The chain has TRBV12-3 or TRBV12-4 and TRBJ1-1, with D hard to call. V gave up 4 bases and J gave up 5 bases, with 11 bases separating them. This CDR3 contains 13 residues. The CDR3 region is CASSSPGRTEAFF. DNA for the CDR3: TGTGCCAGCAGTTCCCCCGGAAGGACTGAAGCTTTCTTT.

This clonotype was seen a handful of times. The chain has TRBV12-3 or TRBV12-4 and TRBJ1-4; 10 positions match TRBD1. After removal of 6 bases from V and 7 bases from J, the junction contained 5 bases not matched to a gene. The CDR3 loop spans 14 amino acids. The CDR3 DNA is TGTGCCAGCAGGACCGGGGACAGGGGTGAAAAACTGTTTTTT. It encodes CASRTGDRGEKLFF.

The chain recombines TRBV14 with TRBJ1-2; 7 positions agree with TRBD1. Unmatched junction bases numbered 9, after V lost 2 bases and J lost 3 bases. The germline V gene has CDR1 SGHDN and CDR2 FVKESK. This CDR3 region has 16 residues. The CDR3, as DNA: TGTGCCAGCAGCCAATTAGGGGGCGCACGGGACTATGGCTACACCTTC. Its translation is CASSQLGGARDYGYTF.

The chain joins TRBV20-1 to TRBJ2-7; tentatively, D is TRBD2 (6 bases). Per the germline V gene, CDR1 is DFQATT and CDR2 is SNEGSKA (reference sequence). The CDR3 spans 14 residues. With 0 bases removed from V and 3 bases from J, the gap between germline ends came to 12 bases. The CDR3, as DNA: TGCAGTGCTAGAGATGGGAGGCCCGTCTACGAGCAGTACTTC. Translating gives CSARDGRPVYEQYF.

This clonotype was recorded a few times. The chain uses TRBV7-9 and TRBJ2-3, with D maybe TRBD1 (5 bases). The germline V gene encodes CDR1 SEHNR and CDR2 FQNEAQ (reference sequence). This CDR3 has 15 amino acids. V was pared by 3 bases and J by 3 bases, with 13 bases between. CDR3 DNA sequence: TGTGCCAGCAGCTTTCGCTCAGGGATAACAGATACGCAGTATTTT. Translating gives CASSFRSGITDTQYF.

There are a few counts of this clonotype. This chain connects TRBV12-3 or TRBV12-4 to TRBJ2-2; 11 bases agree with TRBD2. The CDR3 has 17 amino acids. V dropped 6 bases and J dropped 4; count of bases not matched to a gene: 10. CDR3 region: CASRRGVSGRVTGELFF. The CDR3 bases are TGTGCCAGCAGAAGAGGGGTTAGCGGGAGGGTCACCGGGGAGCTGTTTTTT.

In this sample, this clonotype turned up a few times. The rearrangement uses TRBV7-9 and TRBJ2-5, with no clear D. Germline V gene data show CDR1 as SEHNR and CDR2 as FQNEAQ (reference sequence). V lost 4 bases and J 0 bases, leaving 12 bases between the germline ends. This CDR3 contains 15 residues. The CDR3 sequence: CASSSRPDDQETQYF. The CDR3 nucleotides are TGTGCCAGCAGCTCACGCCCGGATGACCAAGAGACCCAGTACTTC.